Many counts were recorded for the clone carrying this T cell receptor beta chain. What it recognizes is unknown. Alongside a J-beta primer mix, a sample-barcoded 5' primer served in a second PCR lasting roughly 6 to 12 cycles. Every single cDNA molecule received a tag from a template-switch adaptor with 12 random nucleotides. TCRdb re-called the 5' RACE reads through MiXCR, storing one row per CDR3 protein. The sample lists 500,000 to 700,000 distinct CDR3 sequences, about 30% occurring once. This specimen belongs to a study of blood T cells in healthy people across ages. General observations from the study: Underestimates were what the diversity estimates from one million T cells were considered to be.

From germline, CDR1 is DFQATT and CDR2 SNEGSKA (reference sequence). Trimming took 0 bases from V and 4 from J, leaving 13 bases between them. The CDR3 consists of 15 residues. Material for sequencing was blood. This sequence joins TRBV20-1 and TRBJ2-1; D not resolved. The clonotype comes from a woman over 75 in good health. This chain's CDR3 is CSARDPKTGYNEQFF. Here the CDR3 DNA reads TGCAGTGCTAGAGATCCAAAGACTGGTTACAATGAGCAGTTCTTC.